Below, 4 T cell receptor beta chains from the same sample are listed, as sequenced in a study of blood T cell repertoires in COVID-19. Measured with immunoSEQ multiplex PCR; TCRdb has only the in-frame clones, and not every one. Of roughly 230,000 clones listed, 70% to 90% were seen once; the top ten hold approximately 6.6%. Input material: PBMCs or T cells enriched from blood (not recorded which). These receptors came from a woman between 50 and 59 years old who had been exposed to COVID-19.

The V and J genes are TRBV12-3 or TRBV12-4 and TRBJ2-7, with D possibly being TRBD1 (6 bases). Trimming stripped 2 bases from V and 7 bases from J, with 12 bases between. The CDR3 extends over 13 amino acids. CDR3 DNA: TGTGCCAGCAGTTTAAAGGGGGTGGGGGAGCAGTACTTC. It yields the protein CASSLKGVGEQYF.

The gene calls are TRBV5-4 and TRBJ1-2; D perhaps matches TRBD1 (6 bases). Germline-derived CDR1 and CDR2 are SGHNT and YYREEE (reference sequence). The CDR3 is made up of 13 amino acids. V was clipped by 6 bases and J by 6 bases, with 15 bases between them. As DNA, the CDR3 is TGTGCCAGCAAGGGGGATCAAGGGCATGGCTACACCTTC. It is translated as CASKGDQGHGYTF.

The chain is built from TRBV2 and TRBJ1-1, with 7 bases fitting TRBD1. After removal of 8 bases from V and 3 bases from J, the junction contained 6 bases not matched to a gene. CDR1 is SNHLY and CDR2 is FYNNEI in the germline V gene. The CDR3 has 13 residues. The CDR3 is CASQVTGDTEAFF. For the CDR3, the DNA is TGTGCCAGCCAGGTTACAGGGGACACTGAAGCTTTCTTT. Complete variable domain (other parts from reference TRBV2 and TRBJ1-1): EPEVTQTPSHQVTQMGQEVILRCVPISNHLYFYWYRQILGQKVEFLVSFYNNEISEKSEIFDDQFSVERPDGSNFTLKIRSTKLEDSAMYFCASQVTGDTEAFFGQGTRLTVV.

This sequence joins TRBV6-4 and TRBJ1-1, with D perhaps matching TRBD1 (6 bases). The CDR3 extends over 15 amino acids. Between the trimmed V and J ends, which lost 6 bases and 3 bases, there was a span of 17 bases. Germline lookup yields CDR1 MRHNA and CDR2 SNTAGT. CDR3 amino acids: CASSSEPTGHTEAFF. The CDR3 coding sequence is TGTGCCAGCAGCTCCGAACCAACAGGGCACACTGAAGCTTTCTTT.